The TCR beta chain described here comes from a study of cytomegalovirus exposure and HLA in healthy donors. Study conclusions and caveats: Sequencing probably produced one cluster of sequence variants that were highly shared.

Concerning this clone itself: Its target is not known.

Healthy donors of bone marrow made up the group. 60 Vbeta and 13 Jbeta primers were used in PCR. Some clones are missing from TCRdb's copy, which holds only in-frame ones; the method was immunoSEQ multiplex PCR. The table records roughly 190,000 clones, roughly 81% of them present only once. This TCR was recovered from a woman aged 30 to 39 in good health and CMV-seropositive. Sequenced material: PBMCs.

The CDR3 loop reads CASSIYPGTGAYEQYF. The CDR3, as DNA: TGTGCCAGCAGTATCTACCCCGGGACAGGGGCCTACGAGCAGTACTTC. J is TRBJ2-7 and V is TRBV27; 10 nucleotides match TRBD1. Per germline, CDR1 MNHEY and CDR2 SMNVEV (reference sequence). This CDR3 region has 16 residues. With 5 bases clipped from V and 2 bases from J, the junction kept 9 bases outside the gene matches.